This T cell receptor beta chain appears in the sequencing data of a study of a mutant IDH1 vaccine in newly diagnosed glioma. Time point of the sample: week 5, during vaccination. The study gave 300 ug of mutant IDH1 20-mer peptide per vaccine dose, with topical imiquimod. Measured with immunoSEQ multiplex PCR; TCRdb has only the in-frame clones, and not every one. The table shows some 55,000 clones, with about 87% occurring only once. Germline V gene lookup returns CDR1 MNHEY and CDR2 SMNVEV (reference sequence). There are 14 residues in the CDR3. Trimming cost V 4 bases and J 1 base, with 8 bases left between them. For this clone: The antigen is not known.

The receptor's source is a woman aged 40 to 50 with glioma. Specimen: PBMCs, collected from a glioma patient whose treatment included an IDH1 peptide vaccine. The J gene is TRBJ1-5, the V gene TRBV27; no reliable D call. Here the CDR3 reads CASSSGESNQPQHF. The CDR3 DNA reads as TGTGCCAGCAGTTCTGGGGAAAGCAATCAGCCCCAGCATTTT.